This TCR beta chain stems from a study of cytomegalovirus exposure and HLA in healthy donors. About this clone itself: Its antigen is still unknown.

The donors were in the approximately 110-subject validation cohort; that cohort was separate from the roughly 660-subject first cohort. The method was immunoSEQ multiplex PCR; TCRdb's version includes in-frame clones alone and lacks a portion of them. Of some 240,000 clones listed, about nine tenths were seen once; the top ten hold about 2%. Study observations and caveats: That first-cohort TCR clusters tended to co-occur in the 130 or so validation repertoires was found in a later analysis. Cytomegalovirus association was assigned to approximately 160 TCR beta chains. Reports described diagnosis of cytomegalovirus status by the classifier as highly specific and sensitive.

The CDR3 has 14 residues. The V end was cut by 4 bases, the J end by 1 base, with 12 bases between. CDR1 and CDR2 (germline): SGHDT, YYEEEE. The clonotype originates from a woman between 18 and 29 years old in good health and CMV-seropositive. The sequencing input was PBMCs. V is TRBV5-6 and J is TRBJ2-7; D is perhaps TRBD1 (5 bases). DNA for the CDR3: TGTGCCAGCAGCCCTACGACAGAATCCTACGAGCAGTACTTC. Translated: CASSPTTESYEQYF.